This T cell receptor (beta chain) was identified in a study of blood T cell repertoires in COVID-19. In the study overall: The samples span acute and convalescent COVID-19 from the United States, Italy and Spain. T cells, B-cell-depleted T cells, or PBMCs supplied cDNA or gDNA.

Source study methods: Reference gene primer amplification yielded estimated nucleated cell counts. Assay: immunoSEQ multiplex PCR; the TCRdb copy retains only in-frame clones and omits some. V and J calls and clone size are those listed in that table; D and trimming were worked out from the DNA. The table records a few hundred thousand clones, about 87% of them present only once. Trimming took off 5 bases at V and 2 bases at J, with 12 bases between the two ends. CDR1 is SQVTM, CDR2 ANQGSEA, per germline. The CDR3 extends over 13 amino acids. The chain joins TRBV29-1 to TRBJ2-5; perhaps TRBD1 as D (5 bases). The clonotype comes from a man in his sixties who had recovered from COVID-19. What was sequenced was peripheral blood. The CDR3 sequence: CSVRAGRQETQYF. The CDR3 DNA follows: TGCAGCGTTCGAGCAGGGCGGCAAGAGACCCAGTACTTC.